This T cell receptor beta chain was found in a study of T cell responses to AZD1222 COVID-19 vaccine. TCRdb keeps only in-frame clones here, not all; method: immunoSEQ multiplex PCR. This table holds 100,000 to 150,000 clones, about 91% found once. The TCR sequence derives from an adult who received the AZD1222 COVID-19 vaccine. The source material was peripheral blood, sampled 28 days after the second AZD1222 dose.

Here the CDR3 reads CASSERWEKLFF. DNA for the CDR3: TGTGCCAGCAGTGAACGATGGGAAAAACTGTTTTTT. The chain employs TRBV6-1 and TRBJ1-4; D remains unclear. V lost 2 bases and J 8 bases, leaving 6 bases between the germline ends. Germline loops: CDR1 MNHNS, CDR2 SASEGT. The CDR3 has 12 amino acids.